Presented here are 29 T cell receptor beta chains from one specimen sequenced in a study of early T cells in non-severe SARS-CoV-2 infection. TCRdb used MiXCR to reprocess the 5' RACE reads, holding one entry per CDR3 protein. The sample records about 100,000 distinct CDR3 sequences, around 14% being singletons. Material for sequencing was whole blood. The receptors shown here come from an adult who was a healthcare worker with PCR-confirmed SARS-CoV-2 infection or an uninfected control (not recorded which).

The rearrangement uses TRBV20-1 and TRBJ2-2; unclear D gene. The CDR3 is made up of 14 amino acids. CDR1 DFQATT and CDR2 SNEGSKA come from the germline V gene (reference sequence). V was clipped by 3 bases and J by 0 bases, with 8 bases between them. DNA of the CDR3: TGCAGTGCTAGTACGGAGACGAACACCGGGGAGCTGTTTTTT. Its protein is CSASTETNTGELFF.

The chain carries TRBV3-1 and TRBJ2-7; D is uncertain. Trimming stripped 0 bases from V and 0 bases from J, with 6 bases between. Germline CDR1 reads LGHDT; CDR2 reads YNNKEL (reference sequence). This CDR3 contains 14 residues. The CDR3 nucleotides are TGTGCCAGCAGCCAAGAAGTCAGCTCCTACGAGCAGTACTTC. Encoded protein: CASSQEVSSYEQYF.

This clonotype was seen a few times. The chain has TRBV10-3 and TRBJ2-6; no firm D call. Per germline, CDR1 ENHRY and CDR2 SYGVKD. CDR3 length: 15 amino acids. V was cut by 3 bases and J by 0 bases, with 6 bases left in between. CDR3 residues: CAISDRRSGANVLTF. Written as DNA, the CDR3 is TGTGCCATCAGTGACAGGCGCTCTGGGGCCAACGTCCTGACTTTC.

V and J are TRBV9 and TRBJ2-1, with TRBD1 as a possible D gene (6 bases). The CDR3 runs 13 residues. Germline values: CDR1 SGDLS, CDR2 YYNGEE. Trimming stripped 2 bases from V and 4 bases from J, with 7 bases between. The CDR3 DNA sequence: TGTGCCAGCAGCGTTACAGGGTACAATGAGCAGTTCTTC. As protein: CASSVTGYNEQFF.

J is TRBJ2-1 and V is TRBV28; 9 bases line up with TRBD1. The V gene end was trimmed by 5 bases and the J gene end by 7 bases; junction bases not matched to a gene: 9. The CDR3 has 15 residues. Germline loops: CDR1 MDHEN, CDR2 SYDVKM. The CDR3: CASSPRTGVSNEQFF. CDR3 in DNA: TGTGCCAGCAGTCCGCGGACAGGGGTTTCAAATGAGCAGTTCTTC.

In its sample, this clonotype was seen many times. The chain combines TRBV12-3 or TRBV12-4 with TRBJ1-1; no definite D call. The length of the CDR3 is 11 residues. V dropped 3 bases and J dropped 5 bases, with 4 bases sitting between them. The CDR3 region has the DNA TGTGCCAGCAGTTTTAAAACTGAAGCTTTCTTT. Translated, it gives CASSFKTEAFF.

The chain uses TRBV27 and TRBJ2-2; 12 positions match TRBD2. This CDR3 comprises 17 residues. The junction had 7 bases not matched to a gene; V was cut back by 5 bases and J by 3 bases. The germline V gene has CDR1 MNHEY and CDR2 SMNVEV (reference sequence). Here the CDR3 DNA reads TGTGCCAGCAGTATCCTAGCGGGGGGGCCACACACCGGGGAGCTGTTTTTT. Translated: CASSILAGGPHTGELFF.

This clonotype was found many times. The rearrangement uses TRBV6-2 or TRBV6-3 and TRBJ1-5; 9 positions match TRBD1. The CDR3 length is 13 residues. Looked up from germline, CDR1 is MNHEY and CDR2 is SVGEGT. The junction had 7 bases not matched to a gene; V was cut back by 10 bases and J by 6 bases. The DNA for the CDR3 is TGTGCCACCGAGGACAGGGGAGGTCAGCCCCAGCATTTT. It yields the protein CATEDRGGQPQHF.

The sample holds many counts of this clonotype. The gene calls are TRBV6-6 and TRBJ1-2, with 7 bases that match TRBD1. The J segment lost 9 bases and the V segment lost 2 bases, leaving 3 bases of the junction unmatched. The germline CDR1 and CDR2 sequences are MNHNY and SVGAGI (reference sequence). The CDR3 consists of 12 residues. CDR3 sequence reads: CASSYGDSRYTF. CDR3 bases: TGTGCCAGCAGTTACGGGGACAGCCGCTACACCTTC.

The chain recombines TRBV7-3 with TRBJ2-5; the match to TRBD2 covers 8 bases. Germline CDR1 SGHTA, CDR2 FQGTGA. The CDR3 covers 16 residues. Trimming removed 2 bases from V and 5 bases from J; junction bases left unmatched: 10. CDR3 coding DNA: TGTGCCAGCAGCTTAGGGCCCGGGGGGGCCAGGGAGACCCAGTACTTC. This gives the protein CASSLGPGGARETQYF.

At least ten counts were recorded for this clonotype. The CDR3, as DNA: TGTGCCAGCAGTTCCACAGGGGGAGGCGAAAAACTGTTTTTT. This encodes CASSSTGGGEKLFF. J is TRBJ1-4 and V is TRBV12-3 or TRBV12-4; TRBD1 matches 8 bases. The CDR3 loop spans 14 amino acids. Germline trimming cut 4 bases from V and 8 bases from J; bases unmatched to any gene: 6.

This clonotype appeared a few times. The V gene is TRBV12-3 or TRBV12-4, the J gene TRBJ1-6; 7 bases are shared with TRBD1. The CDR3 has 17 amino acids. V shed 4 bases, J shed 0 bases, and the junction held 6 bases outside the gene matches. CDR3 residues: CASSSRQGSSYNSPLHF. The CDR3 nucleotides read TGTGCCAGCAGTTCCAGACAGGGTAGCTCCTATAATTCACCCCTCCACTTT.

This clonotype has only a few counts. The CDR3 sequence is CASSLLGDIYEQYF. CDR3 in DNA: TGTGCCAGCAGCCTTCTCGGGGATATATACGAGCAGTACTTC. The chain carries TRBV7-2 and TRBJ2-7; D perhaps matches TRBD2 (5 bases). V was trimmed by 5 bases and J by 4 bases, leaving 15 bases between them. The CDR3 is 14 amino acids. Germline V gene data show CDR1 as SGHTA and CDR2 as FQGNSA.

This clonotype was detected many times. CDR3 region: CSARAGTDYEQYF. The CDR3 DNA is TGCAGTGCTAGAGCCGGGACAGACTACGAGCAGTACTTC. This chain connects TRBV20-1 to TRBJ2-7; 7 bases fit TRBD1. The CDR3 is made up of 13 amino acids. The germline gives CDR1 DFQATT, CDR2 SNEGSKA (reference sequence). V gave up 1 base and J gave up 3 bases; unmatched junction bases: 3.

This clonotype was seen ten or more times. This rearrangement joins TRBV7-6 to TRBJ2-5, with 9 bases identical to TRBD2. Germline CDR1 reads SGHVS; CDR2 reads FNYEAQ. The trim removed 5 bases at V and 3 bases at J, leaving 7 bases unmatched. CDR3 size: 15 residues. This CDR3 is CASSPTGTSKETQYF. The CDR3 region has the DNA TGTGCCAGCAGCCCCACCGGGACTAGCAAAGAGACCCAGTACTTC. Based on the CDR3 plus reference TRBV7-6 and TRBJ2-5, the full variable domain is GAGVSQSPRYKVTKRGQDVALRCDPISGHVSLYWYRQALGQGPEFLTYFNYEAQQDKSGLPNDRFSAERPEGSISTLTIQRTEQRDSAMYRCASSPTGTSKETQYFGPGTRLLVL.

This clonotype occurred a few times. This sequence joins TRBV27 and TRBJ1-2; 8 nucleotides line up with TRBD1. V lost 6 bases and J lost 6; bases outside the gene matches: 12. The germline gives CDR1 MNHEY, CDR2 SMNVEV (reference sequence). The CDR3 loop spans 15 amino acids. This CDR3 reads CASSHDPARGHGYTF. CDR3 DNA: TGTGCCAGCAGCCACGACCCCGCCAGGGGGCATGGCTACACCTTC.

The CDR3 coding sequence is TGTGCCAGCAGCTGGGCGTCGGGGGGCAATGAGCAGTTCTTC. Encoded protein: CASSWASGGNEQFF. V and J are TRBV5-5 and TRBJ2-1, with 7 bases lining up with TRBD2. This CDR3 is 14 amino acids long. The V segment lost 3 bases and the J segment 6 bases; nucleotides outside the gene matches: 6. Germline loops: CDR1 SGHKS, CDR2 YYEKEE (reference sequence). Using reference TRBV5-5 and TRBJ2-1 for the parts outside the CDR3, the full variable domain is DAGVTQSPTHLIKTRGQQVTLRCSPISGHKSVSWYQQVLGQGPQFIFQYYEKEERGRGNFPDRFSARQFPNYSSELNVNALLLGDSALYLCASSWASGGNEQFFGPGTRLTVL.

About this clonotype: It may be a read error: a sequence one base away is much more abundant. The chain's CDR3 is CASSVVMGSGANVLTF. In nucleotides, the CDR3 is TGTGCCAGCAGCGTAGTGATGGGTTCTGGGGCCAACGTCCTGACTTTC. The rearrangement links TRBV9 to TRBJ2-6; D is unclear. This CDR3 comprises 16 residues. V shed 0 bases and J shed 1 base, with 8 bases lying between them. Germline V gives CDR1 SGDLS, CDR2 YYNGEE. Together with reference TRBV9 and TRBJ2-6, the CDR3 gives the full variable domain: DSGVTQTPKHLITATGQRVTLRCSPRSGDLSVYWYQQSLDQGLQFLIQYYNGEERAKGNILERFSAQQFPDLHSELNLSSLELGDSALYFCASSVVMGSGANVLTFGAGSRLTVL.

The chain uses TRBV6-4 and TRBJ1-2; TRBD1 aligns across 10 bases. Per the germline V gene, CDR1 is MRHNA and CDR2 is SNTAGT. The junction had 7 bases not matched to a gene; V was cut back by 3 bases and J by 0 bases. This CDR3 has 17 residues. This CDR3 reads CASSDKGTGDANYGYTF. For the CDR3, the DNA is TGTGCCAGCAGTGATAAGGGGACAGGGGACGCTAACTATGGCTACACCTTC.

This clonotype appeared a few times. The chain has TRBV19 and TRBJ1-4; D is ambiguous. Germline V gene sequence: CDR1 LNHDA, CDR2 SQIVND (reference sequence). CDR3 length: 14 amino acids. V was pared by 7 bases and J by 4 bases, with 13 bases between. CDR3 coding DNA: TGTGCCAGTACGACGGGCGCCCTTAATGAAAAACTGTTTTTT. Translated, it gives CASTTGALNEKLFF.

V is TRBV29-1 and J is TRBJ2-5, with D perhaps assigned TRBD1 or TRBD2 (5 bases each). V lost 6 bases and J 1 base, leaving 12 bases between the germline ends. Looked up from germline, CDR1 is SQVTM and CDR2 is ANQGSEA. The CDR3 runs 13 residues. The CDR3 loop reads CSVPRDGQETQYF. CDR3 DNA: TGCAGCGTACCCCGGGACGGCCAAGAGACCCAGTACTTC. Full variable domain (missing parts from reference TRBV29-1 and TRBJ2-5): SAVISQKPSRDICQRGTSLTIQCQVDSQVTMMFWYRQQPGQSLTLIATANQGSEATYESGFVIDKFPISRPNLTFSTLTVSNMSPEDSSIYLCSVPRDGQETQYFGPGTRLLVL.

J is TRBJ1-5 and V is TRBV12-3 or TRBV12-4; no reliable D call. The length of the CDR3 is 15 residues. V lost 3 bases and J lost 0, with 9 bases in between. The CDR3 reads CASSFDQHSNQPQHF. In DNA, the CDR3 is TGTGCCAGCAGTTTCGATCAACATAGCAATCAGCCCCAGCATTTT.

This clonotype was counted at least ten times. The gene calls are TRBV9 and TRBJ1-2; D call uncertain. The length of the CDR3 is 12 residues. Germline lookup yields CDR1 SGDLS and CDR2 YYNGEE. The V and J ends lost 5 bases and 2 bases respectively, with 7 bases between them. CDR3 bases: TGTGCCAGCAGGAGGCAGAACTATGGCTACACCTTC. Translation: CASRRQNYGYTF.

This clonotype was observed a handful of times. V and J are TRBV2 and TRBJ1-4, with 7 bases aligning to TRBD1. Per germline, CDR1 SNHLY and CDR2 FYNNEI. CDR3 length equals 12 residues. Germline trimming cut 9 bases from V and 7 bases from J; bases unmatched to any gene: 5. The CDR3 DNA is TGTGCCAGTGGACAGGCGCCTGAAAAACTGTTTTTT. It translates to CASGQAPEKLFF.

The CDR3 DNA is TGTGCCAGCAGCCAAGTAGCCGCGGGGAGTGGAGCTTTCTTT. Residues: CASSQVAAGSGAFF. The rearrangement joins TRBV3-1 to TRBJ1-1; D remains unclear. Trimming cost V 1 base and J 10 bases, with 16 bases left between them. The CDR3 runs to 14 residues. Germline V lookup: CDR1 LGHDT, CDR2 YNNKEL (reference sequence).

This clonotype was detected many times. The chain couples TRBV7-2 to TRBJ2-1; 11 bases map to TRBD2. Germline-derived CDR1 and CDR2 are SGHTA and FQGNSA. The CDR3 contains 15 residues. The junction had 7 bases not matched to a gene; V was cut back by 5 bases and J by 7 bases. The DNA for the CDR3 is TGTGCCAGCAGCCCTCCTAGCGGGGGGCGGAATGAGCAGTTCTTC. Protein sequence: CASSPPSGGRNEQFF.

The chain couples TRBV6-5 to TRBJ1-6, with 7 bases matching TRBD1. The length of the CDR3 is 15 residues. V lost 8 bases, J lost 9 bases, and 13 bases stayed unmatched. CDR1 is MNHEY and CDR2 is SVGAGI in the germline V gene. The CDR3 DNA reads TGTGCCAGCGGGGGCACCGGGACAGTCATTTCACCCCTCCACTTT. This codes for CASGGTGTVISPLHF.

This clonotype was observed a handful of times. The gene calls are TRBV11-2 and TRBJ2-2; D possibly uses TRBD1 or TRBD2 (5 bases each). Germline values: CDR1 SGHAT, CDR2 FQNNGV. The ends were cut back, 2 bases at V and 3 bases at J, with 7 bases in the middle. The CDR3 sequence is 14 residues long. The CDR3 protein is CASSLLGDTGELFF. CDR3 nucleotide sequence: TGTGCCAGCAGCTTATTGGGGGACACCGGGGAGCTGTTTTTT.

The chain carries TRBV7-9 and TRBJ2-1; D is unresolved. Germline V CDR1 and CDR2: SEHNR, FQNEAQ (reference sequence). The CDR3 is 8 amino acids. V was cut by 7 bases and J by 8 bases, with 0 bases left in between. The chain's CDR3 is CASNEQFF. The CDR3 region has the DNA TGTGCCAGCAATGAGCAGTTCTTC.